What follows is one T cell receptor (beta chain) and its context. Its antigen is still unknown. This sample is part of a study of blood T cells in healthy people across ages. Findings and caveats of the study: Samples with more naive T cells showed higher observed beta diversity. Per million T cells, TCR beta diversity dropped about linearly as age rose.

Next came a second PCR, run for roughly 6 to 11 cycles, which used a sample-barcoded 5' primer along with a J-beta primer mix. Each of the samples gave a minimum of 2.5 million paired-end reads that contained CDR3. Via MiXCR, TCRdb re-called the 5' RACE reads, giving one row per CDR3 protein. This sample carries about 970,000 distinct CDR3 sequences, around 54% of them seen once, and the ten largest clones take 20% to 25%. Caucasian individuals from Russia who were healthy and aged roughly 6 to 95 acted as donors. Germline CDR1 SGHRS, CDR2 YFSETQ. The CDR3 totals 14 residues. Trimming left V 1 base short and J 6 bases short, with 14 bases between.

The sequenced sample was blood. This TCR was recovered from a woman aged 55-70 years in good health. The V call is TRBV5-1, the J call TRBJ2-7; possibly TRBD1 for D (5 bases). DNA for the CDR3: TGCGCCAGCAGCTTGTATAACGGAAGGGGCGAGCAGTACTTC. Its translation: CASSLYNGRGEQYF.